This TCR beta chain was captured by sequencing in a study of neoadjuvant nivolumab and ipilimumab in lung cancer. Regarding the study as a whole: Compared with tumor-adjacent uninvolved lung, resected tumors showed greater richness and clonality. From pretherapy to surgery, tumor richness and clonality rose with dual therapy.

Worth noting for this clone: Its antigen remains unknown.

The CDR3 consists of 12 residues. V was clipped by 0 bases and J by 9 bases, with 9 bases between them. The germline CDR1 and CDR2 sequences are GTSNPN and SVGIG (reference sequence). The data were produced by immunoSEQ multiplex PCR, yet TCRdb's version contains in-frame clones alone and is incomplete. The repertoire holds about 8,800 clones, with approximately 84% as singletons. The V call is TRBV30, the J call TRBJ1-5; D call uncertain. This TCR was sampled from an adult with non-small cell lung cancer. The source was tumor tissue, collected after neoadjuvant nivolumab, alone or with ipilimumab, at or shortly before surgery. CDR3: CAWSVSQWPQHF. Here the CDR3 DNA reads TGTGCCTGGAGTGTATCCCAGTGGCCCCAGCATTTT.